This T cell receptor (beta chain) was documented in a study of T cells in Graves' hyperthyroidism and ophthalmopathy. Across the whole study: Peripheral blood was obtained at initial diagnosis, preceding any treatment. Study findings and constraints: Patients with ophthalmopathy were separated from those with stable hyperthyroidism by a 13 V-J model.

CDR3 size: 12 residues. V was pared by 6 bases and J by 10 bases, with 13 bases between. Per the germline V gene, CDR1 is MNHEY and CDR2 is SMNVEV (reference sequence). TCR beta CDR3 sequences were amplified from RNA transcripts. The TCR CDR3 was amplified in a first-round RT-PCR using the HTBI primer set. Using its own MiXCR run on the multiplex PCR reads, TCRdb lists one record per CDR3 protein. The profile shows some 560,000 distinct CDR3 sequences, roughly 14% of them singletons. The study defined stable Graves' hyperthyroidism as no ophthalmopathy progression within 18 months. Exclusions: uncontrolled infection, other autoimmune disease, pregnancy, lactation. This clonotype was counted between two and nine times. Its specificity is not known.

Sequenced: blood. The receptor's source is a woman aged 25-40 years with Graves' hyperthyroidism. This rearrangement joins TRBV27 to TRBJ2-1, with a tentative D call TRBD2 (5 bases). The CDR3 spells CASSPLGREQFF. The CDR3 region has the DNA TGTGCCAGCAGCCCACTAGGGCGGGAGCAGTTCTTC.